This T cell receptor beta chain was recovered during a study of PD-1 blockade in classical Hodgkin lymphoma. Regarding the study as a whole: A significant rise in TCR diversity was seen by C4D1 for CD4+ cells but not for CD8+ cells.

Every patient experienced relapse after autologous stem cell transplantation, and brentuximab vedotin exposure varied. The authors purified CD4+ T cells from thawed PBMCs by magnetic negative selection. Here immunoSEQ multiplex PCR was the method, and the copy in TCRdb shows in-frame clones only, minus some. Of 30,000 or so clones in the sample, about nine tenths were seen once. Regarding this clone: Its antigen remains unknown.

With 2 bases removed from V and 1 base from J, the gap between germline ends came to 11 bases. The germline gives CDR1 SGHVS, CDR2 FQNEAQ. The CDR3 has 16 residues. Sequences were derived from CD4+ T cells from blood, sampled at baseline. J is TRBJ2-2 and V is TRBV7-8; TRBD1 might be the D (5 bases). The clonotype originates from a human donor with classical Hodgkin lymphoma. CDR3 region: CASSLTQRGNTGELFF. The CDR3 region has the DNA TGTGCCAGCAGCTTAACACAAAGGGGGAACACCGGGGAGCTGTTTTTT.